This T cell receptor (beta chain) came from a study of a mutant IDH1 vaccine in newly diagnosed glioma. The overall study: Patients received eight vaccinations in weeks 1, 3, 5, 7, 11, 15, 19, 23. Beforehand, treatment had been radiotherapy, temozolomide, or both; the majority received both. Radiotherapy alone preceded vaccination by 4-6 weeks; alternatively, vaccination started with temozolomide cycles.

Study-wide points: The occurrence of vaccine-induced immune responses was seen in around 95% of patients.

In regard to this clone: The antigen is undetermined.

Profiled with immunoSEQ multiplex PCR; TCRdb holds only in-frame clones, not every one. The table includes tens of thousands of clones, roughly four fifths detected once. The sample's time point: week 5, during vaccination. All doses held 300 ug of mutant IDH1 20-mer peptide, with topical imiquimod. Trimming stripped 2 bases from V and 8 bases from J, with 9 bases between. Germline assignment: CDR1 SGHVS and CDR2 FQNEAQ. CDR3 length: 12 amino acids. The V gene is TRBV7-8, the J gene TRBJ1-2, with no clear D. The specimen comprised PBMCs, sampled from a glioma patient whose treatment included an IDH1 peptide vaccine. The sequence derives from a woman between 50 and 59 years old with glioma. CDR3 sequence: CASSLPRGGYTF. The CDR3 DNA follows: TGTGCCAGCAGCTTACCGCGAGGCGGCTACACCTTC.